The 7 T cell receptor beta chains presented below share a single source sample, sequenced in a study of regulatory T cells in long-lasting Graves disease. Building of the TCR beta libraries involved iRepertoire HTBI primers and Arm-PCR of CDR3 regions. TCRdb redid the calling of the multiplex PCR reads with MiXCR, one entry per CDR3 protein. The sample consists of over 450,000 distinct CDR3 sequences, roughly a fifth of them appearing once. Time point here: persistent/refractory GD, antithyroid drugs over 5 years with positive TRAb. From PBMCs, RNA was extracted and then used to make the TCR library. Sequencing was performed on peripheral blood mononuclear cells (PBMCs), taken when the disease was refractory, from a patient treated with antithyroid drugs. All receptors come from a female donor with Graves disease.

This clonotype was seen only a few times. In DNA form, the CDR3 reads TGTGCCAGCAGTGACGTCCGGACGGACAATGGCTACACCTTC. Its translation: CASSDVRTDNGYTF. The V and J genes are TRBV25-1 and TRBJ1-2; perhaps TRBD1 as D (5 bases). Germline CDR1 MGHDK, CDR2 SYGVNS. V dropped 3 bases and J dropped 6 bases, with 14 bases sitting between them. The CDR3 sequence is 14 residues long.

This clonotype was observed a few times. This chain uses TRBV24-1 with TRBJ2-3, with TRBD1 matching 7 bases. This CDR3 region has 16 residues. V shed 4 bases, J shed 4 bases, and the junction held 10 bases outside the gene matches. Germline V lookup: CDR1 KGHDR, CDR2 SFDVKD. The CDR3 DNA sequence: TGTGCCACCAGTGACCTCCGGGACAGTTCACCAGATACGCAGTATTTT. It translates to CATSDLRDSSPDTQYF.

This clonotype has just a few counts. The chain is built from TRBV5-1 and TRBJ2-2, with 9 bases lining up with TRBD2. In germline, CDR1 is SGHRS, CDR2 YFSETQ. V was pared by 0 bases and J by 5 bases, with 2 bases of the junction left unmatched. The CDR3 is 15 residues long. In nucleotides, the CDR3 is TGCGCCAGCAGCTTGGAGCGGGGGGCTACCGGGGAGCTGTTTTTT. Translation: CASSLERGATGELFF.

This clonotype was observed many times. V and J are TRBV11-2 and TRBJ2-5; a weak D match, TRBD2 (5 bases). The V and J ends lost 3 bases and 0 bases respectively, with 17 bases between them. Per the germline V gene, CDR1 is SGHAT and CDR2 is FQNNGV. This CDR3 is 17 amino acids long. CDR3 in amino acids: CASSFGRFDYNQETQYF. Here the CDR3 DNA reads TGTGCCAGCAGCTTTGGCAGGTTCGACTACAACCAAGAGACCCAGTACTTC.

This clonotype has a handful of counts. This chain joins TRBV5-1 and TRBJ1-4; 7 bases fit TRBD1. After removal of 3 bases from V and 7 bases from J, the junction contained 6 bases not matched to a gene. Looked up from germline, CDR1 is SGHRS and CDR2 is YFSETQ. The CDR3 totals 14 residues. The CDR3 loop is CASSSGQLFEKLFF. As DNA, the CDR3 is TGCGCCAGCAGCTCGGGACAGCTTTTTGAAAAACTGTTTTTT. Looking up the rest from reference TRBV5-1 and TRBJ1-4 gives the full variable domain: KAGVTQTPRYLIKTRGQQVTLSCSPISGHRSVSWYQQTPGQGLQFLFEYFSETQRNKGNFPGRFSGRQFSNSRSEMNVSTLELGDSALYLCASSSGQLFEKLFFGSGTQLSVL.

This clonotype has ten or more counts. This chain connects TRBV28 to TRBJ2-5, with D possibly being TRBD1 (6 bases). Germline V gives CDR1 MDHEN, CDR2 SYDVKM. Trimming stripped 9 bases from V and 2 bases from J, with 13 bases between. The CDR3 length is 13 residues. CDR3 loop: CASWTALQETQYF. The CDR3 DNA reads TGTGCCAGTTGGACAGCCCTACAAGAGACCCAGTACTTC. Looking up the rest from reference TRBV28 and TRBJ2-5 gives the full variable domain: DVKVTQSSRYLVKRTGEKVFLECVQDMDHENMFWYRQDPGLGLRLIYFSYDVKMKEKGDIPEGYSVSREKKERFSLILESASTNQTSMYLCASWTALQETQYFGPGTRLLVL.

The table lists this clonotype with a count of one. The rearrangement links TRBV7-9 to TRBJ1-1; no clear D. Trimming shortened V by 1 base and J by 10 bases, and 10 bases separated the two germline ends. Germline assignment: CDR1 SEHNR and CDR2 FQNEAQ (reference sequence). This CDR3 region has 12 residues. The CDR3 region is CASSLGPGAAFF. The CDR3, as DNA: TGTGCCAGCAGCTTAGGACCGGGCGCAGCTTTCTTT.